These 18 T cell receptor beta chains were all obtained from the same sample, sequenced in a study of cytomegalovirus exposure and HLA in healthy donors. Primers: 60 Vbeta forward and 13 Jbeta reverse. Assay: immunoSEQ multiplex PCR; the TCRdb copy retains only in-frame clones and omits some. The sample records roughly 120,000 clones, around 60% being singletons. The sequencing sample was made of PBMCs. The origin of the receptors is a middle-aged man in good health and CMV-seropositive.

The sample holds a few counts of this clone. The chain employs TRBV27 and TRBJ1-5; no reliable D call. This CDR3 has 12 amino acids. Trimming cost V 6 bases and J 2 bases, with 5 bases left between them. Germline loops: CDR1 MNHEY, CDR2 SMNVEV (reference sequence). The CDR3 loop reads CASRAGNQPQHF. The CDR3 DNA is TGTGCCAGCAGGGCAGGCAATCAGCCCCAGCATTTT.

This clone has only a few counts. The chain joins TRBV28 to TRBJ1-4; maybe TRBD1 (6 bases). The CDR3 extends over 14 amino acids. From germline, CDR1 is MDHEN and CDR2 SYDVKM. Trimming removed 0 bases from V and 6 bases from J, with 8 bases in between. CDR3 sequence: CASSLWAGDEKLFF. The DNA for the CDR3 is TGTGCCAGCAGTTTATGGGCAGGGGATGAAAAACTGTTTTTT.

A single count supports this clone. The chain employs TRBV30 and TRBJ1-6; weak D call: TRBD1 (6 bases). Germline V lookup: CDR1 GTSNPN, CDR2 SVGIG (reference sequence). The V and J ends lost 0 bases and 7 bases respectively, with 10 bases between them. CDR3 size: 14 residues. The CDR3 DNA is TGTGCCTGGAGTGTAGGTCAGGGGAATTCACCCCTCCACTTT. Amino acid sequence: CAWSVGQGNSPLHF.

This clone was detected a few times. This chain links TRBV25-1 with TRBJ2-1; a weak D match, TRBD1 (5 bases). This CDR3 has 14 residues. Germline V gene sequence: CDR1 MGHDK, CDR2 SYGVNS. V lost 7 bases and J lost 4, with 14 bases in between. The CDR3 DNA is TGTGCCAGCAAAGCAGGGCTCTCTTACAATGAGCAGTTCTTC. Translation gives CASKAGLSYNEQFF.

This clone has a single count. The chain employs TRBV7-9 and TRBJ1-3, with 9 positions matching TRBD1. J was trimmed by 8 bases and V by 5 bases; bases with no gene match: 10. Germline lookup yields CDR1 SEHNR and CDR2 FQNEAQ (reference sequence). The CDR3 consists of 15 residues. CDR3 sequence (DNA): TGTGCCAGCAGCCCTTACTCGACAGGGGGGGACACCATATATTTT. This encodes CASSPYSTGGDTIYF. The whole variable domain, filled in from reference TRBV7-9 and TRBJ1-3, reads DTGVSQNPRHKITKRGQNVTFRCDPISEHNRLYWYRQTLGQGPEFLTYFQNEAQLEKSRLLSDRFSAERPKGSFSTLEIQRTEQGDSAMYLCASSPYSTGGDTIYFGEGSWLTVV.

V usage is TRBV15 and J usage is TRBJ2-1; D possibly corresponds to TRBD2 (5 bases). Trimming removed 0 bases at V and 9 bases at J, with 9 bases between. CDR1 is LNHNV and CDR2 is YYDKDF in the germline V gene (reference sequence). CDR3 length: 13 residues. The CDR3 DNA is TGTGCCACCAGCAGAGACCAGACTACTGAGCAGTTCTTC. As protein: CATSRDQTTEQFF.

This clone was picked up one time. This chain links TRBV18 with TRBJ1-5; D call uncertain. Germline-derived CDR1 and CDR2 are KGHSH and LQKENI. V was trimmed by 2 bases and J by 2 bases, leaving 13 bases between them. The CDR3 is made up of 16 amino acids. The CDR3 bases are TGTGCCAGCTCACCATCGGAGGGCCTTGGCAATCAGCCCCAGCATTTT. Its protein is CASSPSEGLGNQPQHF.

This sequence joins TRBV5-4 and TRBJ2-1; 9 positions match TRBD1. The germline V gene encodes CDR1 SGHNT and CDR2 YYREEE (reference sequence). Trimming at V came to 0 bases and at J to 4 bases, leaving 8 bases not matched to a gene. The CDR3 runs to 17 residues. The CDR3 DNA sequence: TGTGCCAGCAGCTTGGGGGGACAGGGCATGGGGTACAATGAGCAGTTCTTC. Translation gives CASSLGGQGMGYNEQFF.

The chain recombines TRBV5-6 with TRBJ2-1; 7 bases are shared with TRBD1. V gave up 2 bases and J gave up 6 bases; unmatched junction bases: 8. The germline CDR1 and CDR2 sequences are SGHDT and YYEEEE. The CDR3 is made up of 15 amino acids. The DNA of the CDR3 is TGTGCCAGCAGCTTAGATCCTACAGGGGTCAATGAGCAGTTCTTC. Its translation is CASSLDPTGVNEQFF.

The CDR3 nucleotides read TGTGCCAGCAGTGCCAGGGTTAACTATGGCTACACCTTC. This codes for CASSARVNYGYTF. V and J are TRBV27 and TRBJ1-2, with D tentatively TRBD1 (5 bases). Germline V gene lookup returns CDR1 MNHEY and CDR2 SMNVEV (reference sequence). The V and J ends lost 5 bases and 1 base respectively, with 8 bases between them. The CDR3 runs 13 residues.

The chain has TRBV2 and TRBJ1-2, with D possibly matching TRBD1 (6 bases). The length of the CDR3 is 13 residues. Germline V gene lookup returns CDR1 SNHLY and CDR2 FYNNEI. V was pared by 6 bases and J by 2 bases, with 10 bases between. The CDR3 DNA follows: TGTGCCAGCAGAGATACAGGGAACTATGGCTACACCTTC. It translates to CASRDTGNYGYTF. Supplemented by reference TRBV2 and TRBJ1-2, the full variable domain reads EPEVTQTPSHQVTQMGQEVILRCVPISNHLYFYWYRQILGQKVEFLVSFYNNEISEKSEIFDDQFSVERPDGSNFTLKIRSTKLEDSAMYFCASRDTGNYGYTFGSGTRLTVV.

Only a few counts were recorded for this clone. The chain employs TRBV9 and TRBJ2-1; 9 nucleotides align to TRBD2. This CDR3 has 18 residues. V shed 0 bases, J shed 5 bases, and the junction held 12 bases outside the gene matches. Germline V lookup: CDR1 SGDLS, CDR2 YYNGEE. The CDR3 coding sequence is TGTGCCAGCAGCGTAGGGATAGCGGGAGCCCTCGTGGACAATGAGCAGTTCTTC. Translating gives CASSVGIAGALVDNEQFF. Full variable domain (remainder filled in from reference TRBV9 and TRBJ2-1): DSGVTQTPKHLITATGQRVTLRCSPRSGDLSVYWYQQSLDQGLQFLIQYYNGEERAKGNILERFSAQQFPDLHSELNLSSLELGDSALYFCASSVGIAGALVDNEQFFGPGTRLTVL.

The chain combines TRBV29-1 with TRBJ2-3; D is uncertain. CDR3 length equals 13 residues. Trimming removed 7 bases at V and 3 bases at J, with 14 bases between. Germline CDR1 is SQVTM and CDR2 is ANQGSEA. This CDR3 is CSACPTTTDTQYF. CDR3 coding DNA: TGCAGCGCTTGCCCGACAACAACAGATACGCAGTATTTT.

V and J are TRBV11-1 and TRBJ2-3; 13 bases are shared with TRBD2. With V trimmed by 5 bases and J by 5 bases, 7 bases remained unmatched. The CDR3 length is 16 residues. Germline V lookup: CDR1 SGHAT, CDR2 FQDESV (reference sequence). The chain's CDR3 is CASSKGLAGAGDTQYF. The CDR3 DNA sequence: TGTGCCAGCAGCAAAGGACTAGCGGGAGCGGGAGATACGCAGTATTTT.

This sequence joins TRBV18 and TRBJ1-5; D is perhaps TRBD1 (6 bases). The V and J ends lost 5 bases and 7 bases respectively, with 21 bases between them. The CDR3 runs 16 residues. CDR1 KGHSH and CDR2 LQKENI come from the germline V gene. The CDR3 protein is CASSAKPGGLGQPQHF. As DNA, the CDR3 is TGTGCCAGCTCAGCAAAACCGGGGGGGCTGGGCCAGCCCCAGCATTTT.

This rearrangement joins TRBV2 to TRBJ1-6; 8 positions match TRBD1. Germline CDR1 SNHLY, CDR2 FYNNEI. V was clipped by 9 bases and J by 6 bases; unmatched bases: 4. CDR3 length equals 13 residues. The CDR3 nucleotides are TGTGCCAGTAGACAGGGGATTAATTCACCCCTCCACTTT. Its protein is CASRQGINSPLHF. Full variable domain (outside the CDR3, taken from reference TRBV2 and TRBJ1-6): EPEVTQTPSHQVTQMGQEVILRCVPISNHLYFYWYRQILGQKVEFLVSFYNNEISEKSEIFDDQFSVERPDGSNFTLKIRSTKLEDSAMYFCASRQGINSPLHFGNGTRLTVT.

This clone was counted between two and nine times. The rearrangement links TRBV7-2 to TRBJ1-1; 9 nucleotides agree with TRBD1. Trimming cost V 5 bases and J 1 base; bases outside gene matches: 11. Per germline, CDR1 SGHTA and CDR2 FQGNSA. This CDR3 has 17 amino acids. DNA for the CDR3: TGTGCCAGCAGCCCGGGACAGGGTACTTTCAGGAACACTGAAGCTTTCTTT. Protein: CASSPGQGTFRNTEAFF. The entire variable domain, with the rest obtained from reference TRBV7-2 and TRBJ1-1, is as follows: GAGVSQSPSNKVTEKGKDVELRCDPISGHTALYWYRQSLGQGLEFLIYFQGNSAPDKSGLPSDRFSAERTGGSVSTLTIQRTQQEDSAVYLCASSPGQGTFRNTEAFFGQGTRLTVV.

J is TRBJ2-2 and V is TRBV27; the match to TRBD2 covers 13 bases. Trimming at V came to 8 bases and at J to 5 bases, leaving 17 bases not matched to a gene. Germline V gene lookup returns CDR1 MNHEY and CDR2 SMNVEV (reference sequence). The length of the CDR3 is 19 residues. CDR3: CASGPRTSGGALRTGELFF. CDR3 bases: TGTGCCAGCGGACCTCGGACTAGCGGGGGAGCTTTGAGGACCGGGGAGCTGTTTTTT.